Shown below are 17 T cell receptor beta chains from a single sample sequenced in a study of PD-L1 blockade in urothelial cancer. The data were produced by immunoSEQ multiplex PCR, yet TCRdb's version contains in-frame clones alone and is incomplete. The table records about 45,000 clones, 88% of them present only once. This specimen was PBMCs, taken around atezolizumab (anti-PD-L1) treatment. These TCRs come from a man aged 80 or over with urothelial cancer.

Only one count was recorded for this clone. This rearrangement joins TRBV5-6 to TRBJ1-4; TRBD1 is a possible D gene (5 bases). CDR3 size: 15 residues. Germline CDR1 is SGHDT and CDR2 is YYEEEE. The ends were cut back, 0 bases at V and 0 bases at J, with 6 bases in the middle. The CDR3 sequence: CASSLDRTTNEKLFF. The CDR3 coding sequence is TGTGCCAGCAGCTTGGACAGGACAACTAATGAAAAACTGTTTTTT.

The rearrangement joins TRBV30 to TRBJ2-7; D perhaps matches TRBD2 (6 bases). V lost 5 bases and J 1 base, leaving 9 bases between the germline ends. The CDR3 sequence is 12 residues long. Looked up from germline, CDR1 is GTSNPN and CDR2 is SVGIG (reference sequence). Here the CDR3 DNA reads TGTGCCTGGGATGGGGGGTCCTACGAGCAGTACTTC. It codes for CAWDGGSYEQYF.

The rearrangement uses TRBV9 and TRBJ2-1; 8 bases align to TRBD2. The CDR3 is 17 residues long. The trim removed 1 base at V and 7 bases at J, leaving 13 bases unmatched. The germline gives CDR1 SGDLS, CDR2 YYNGEE. The CDR3 region has the DNA TGTGCCAGCAGCGTAACCGGGTACGGGGGGGGGAGGAATGAGCAGTTCTTC. Its translation: CASSVTGYGGGRNEQFF.

The gene calls are TRBV4-3 and TRBJ2-5; TRBD1 matches 8 bases. V dropped 3 bases and J dropped 5; count of bases not matched to a gene: 2. The germline CDR1 and CDR2 sequences are LGHNA and YSLEER. CDR3 size: 13 residues. CDR3 protein: CASSQDRAETQYF. The DNA of the CDR3 is TGCGCCAGCAGCCAGGACAGGGCGGAGACCCAGTACTTC.

The V call is TRBV19, the J call TRBJ2-1, with 8 bases lining up with TRBD2. CDR3 length equals 13 residues. V shed 7 bases, J shed 5 bases, and the junction held 4 bases outside the gene matches. The germline V gene encodes CDR1 LNHDA and CDR2 SQIVND (reference sequence). The CDR3 here is CASKTSGDNEQFF. CDR3 sequence (DNA): TGTGCCAGTAAAACTAGCGGCGACAATGAGCAGTTCTTC.

The chain carries TRBV7-2 and TRBJ1-3; 9 bases match TRBD1. With V trimmed by 2 bases and J by 7 bases, 15 bases remained unmatched. CDR3 length: 18 residues. The germline gives CDR1 SGHTA, CDR2 FQGNSA. CDR3 region: CASSLWGGATGGLNTIYF. The CDR3 coding sequence is TGTGCCAGCAGCTTATGGGGCGGGGCAACAGGGGGCCTCAACACCATATATTTT.

The chain has TRBV2 and TRBJ2-4; D perhaps matches TRBD2 (6 bases). V dropped 4 bases and J dropped 2 bases, with 9 bases sitting between them. CDR1 is SNHLY, CDR2 FYNNEI, per germline. CDR3 size: 14 residues. The CDR3 DNA reads as TGTGCCAGCAGTGTTAGCGGATCCAAAAACATTCAGTACTTC. Its translation is CASSVSGSKNIQYF.

The J gene is TRBJ1-2, the V gene TRBV5-1; the match to TRBD1 covers 8 bases. Unmatched junction bases numbered 13, after V lost 4 bases and J lost 8 bases. This CDR3 is 15 amino acids long. In germline, CDR1 is SGHRS, CDR2 YFSETQ. This CDR3 is CASSRPDRAKPGYTF. The DNA for the CDR3 is TGCGCCAGCAGCCGACCGGACAGGGCTAAACCGGGCTACACCTTC.

The chain joins TRBV5-1 to TRBJ2-5; 8 bases fit TRBD1. With V trimmed by 6 bases and J by 4 bases, 5 bases remained unmatched. The CDR3 runs to 13 residues. Germline V CDR1 and CDR2: SGHRS, YFSETQ. The CDR3 loop reads CASTLQGGETQYF. For the CDR3, the DNA is TGCGCCAGCACATTACAGGGGGGAGAGACCCAGTACTTC.

The chain links TRBV7-2 to TRBJ2-7, with 7 bases lining up with TRBD1. V dropped 5 bases and J dropped 4; count of bases not matched to a gene: 8. The CDR3 has 14 amino acids. The germline V gene encodes CDR1 SGHTA and CDR2 FQGNSA. CDR3 DNA sequence: TGTGCCAGCAGCCTCCGGACAGGCTTTTACGAGCAGTACTTC. Translating it yields CASSLRTGFYEQYF.

V gene TRBV5-4 combines with J gene TRBJ2-3, with TRBD1 as a possible D gene (5 bases). Trimming cost V 3 bases and J 4 bases, with 12 bases left between them. Germline assignment: CDR1 SGHNT and CDR2 YYREEE (reference sequence). CDR3 size: 14 residues. CDR3 sequence: CASSSRQSADTQYF. The CDR3 region has the DNA TGTGCCAGCAGCTCCCGACAGTCCGCAGATACGCAGTATTTT.

The CDR3 region is CASSRRSGDSLSSYNEQFF. The CDR3 bases are TGTGCCAGCAGCCGGAGATCCGGGGACAGCTTGAGCTCCTACAATGAGCAGTTCTTC. The chain uses TRBV27 and TRBJ2-1; 7 positions agree with TRBD1. Germline V gives CDR1 MNHEY, CDR2 SMNVEV (reference sequence). The CDR3 runs 19 residues. V was clipped by 6 bases and J by 0 bases; unmatched bases: 17.

The chain is built from TRBV9 and TRBJ1-2; a possible D gene is TRBD1 (6 bases). In germline, CDR1 is SGDLS, CDR2 YYNGEE. Trimming left V 4 bases short and J 3 bases short, with 10 bases between. The CDR3 extends over 13 amino acids. DNA of the CDR3: TGTGCCAGCAGCTTATCAGGGGACTATGGCTACACCTTC. It translates to CASSLSGDYGYTF.

This chain joins TRBV4-3 and TRBJ2-7; D is ambiguous. The CDR3 is made up of 14 amino acids. Germline V gene lookup returns CDR1 LGHNA and CDR2 YSLEER. Trimming took off 4 bases at V and 3 bases at J, with 13 bases between the two ends. The DNA of the CDR3 is TGCGCCAGCAGCCCTGACGGAAGACTCTACGAGCAGTACTTC. It encodes CASSPDGRLYEQYF.

This clone has just one count. V usage is TRBV5-6 and J usage is TRBJ1-5; no reliable D call. Between the trimmed V and J ends, which lost 0 bases and 2 bases, there was a span of 12 bases. This CDR3 comprises 16 residues. CDR1 and CDR2 from the germline V gene are SGHDT and YYEEEE. CDR3 sequence: CASSLAGVQGNQPQHF. The CDR3 coding sequence is TGTGCCAGCAGCTTGGCCGGCGTGCAGGGCAATCAGCCCCAGCATTTT.

This clone appeared a few times. This chain connects TRBV30 to TRBJ1-1, with a weak D call TRBD1 (6 bases). This CDR3 has 11 residues. CDR1 is GTSNPN and CDR2 is SVGIG in the germline V gene (reference sequence). Trimming pared 1 base from V and 11 bases from J, leaving 11 bases between. The CDR3 sequence is CAWSETGRAFF. Here the CDR3 DNA reads TGTGCCTGGAGTGAAACAGGGCGGGCTTTCTTT. The entire variable domain, with the rest obtained from reference TRBV30 and TRBJ1-1, is as follows: SQTIHQWPATLVQPVGSPLSLECTVEGTSNPNLYWYRQAAGRGLQLLFYSVGIGQISSEVPQNLSASRPQDRQFILSSKKLLLSDSGFYLCAWSETGRAFFGQGTRLTVV.

This clone was observed a single time. The V and J genes are TRBV5-1 and TRBJ1-2; D might be TRBD1 (6 bases). CDR3 length: 13 residues. Germline V gives CDR1 SGHRS, CDR2 YFSETQ. V shed 7 bases and J shed 1 base, with 11 bases lying between them. In DNA form, the CDR3 reads TGCGCCAGCGGTCCGGACAGTAACTATGGCTACACCTTC. Amino acid sequence: CASGPDSNYGYTF.